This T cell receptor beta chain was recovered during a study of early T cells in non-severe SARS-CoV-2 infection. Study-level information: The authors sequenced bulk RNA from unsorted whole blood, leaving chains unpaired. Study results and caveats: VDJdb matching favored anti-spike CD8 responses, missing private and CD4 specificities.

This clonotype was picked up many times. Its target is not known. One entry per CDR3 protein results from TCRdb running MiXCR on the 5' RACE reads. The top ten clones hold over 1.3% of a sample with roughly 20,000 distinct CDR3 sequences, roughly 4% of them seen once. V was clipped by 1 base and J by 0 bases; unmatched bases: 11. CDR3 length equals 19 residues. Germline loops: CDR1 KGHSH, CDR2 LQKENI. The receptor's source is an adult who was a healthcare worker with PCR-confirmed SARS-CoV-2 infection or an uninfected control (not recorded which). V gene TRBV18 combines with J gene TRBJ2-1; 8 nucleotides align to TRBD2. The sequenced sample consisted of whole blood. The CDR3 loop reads CASSPLVLAGTSSYNEQFF. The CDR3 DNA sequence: TGTGCCAGCTCACCACTCGTTTTAGCGGGGACTAGCTCCTACAATGAGCAGTTCTTC.